Included here is one TCR beta chain sequence, with context. Using immunoSEQ multiplex PCR, the repertoire was profiled, and TCRdb retains in-frame clones only, with some absent. This table holds just under 150,000 clones, more than 90% found once. This sample was included in a study of control samples from healthy donors and cancer patients. This CDR3 contains 17 residues. From germline, CDR1 is MDHEN and CDR2 SYDVKM. The trim removed 5 bases at V and 4 bases at J, leaving 12 bases unmatched. The sequenced material came from blood. The chain joins TRBV28 to TRBJ2-1; 9 nucleotides align to TRBD2. The TCR originated in a man aged 25 to 40 in good health. Here the CDR3 reads CASSLGRGGVVYNEQFF. The DNA of the CDR3 is TGTGCCAGCAGTCTCGGGCGGGGGGGCGTAGTATACAATGAGCAGTTCTTC.